This T cell receptor (beta chain) appears in the sequencing data of a study of OX40 agonist ivuxolimab in advanced cancers. As to this clone: Antigen unknown.

Clones were read by immunoSEQ multiplex PCR, and TCRdb kept only the in-frame ones, dropping some. The sample consists of some 45,000 clones, around 85% of them appearing once. V was shortened by 5 bases and J by 4 bases, with 10 bases between the two germline ends. Germline loops: CDR1 KGHSH, CDR2 LQKENI. The CDR3 extends over 13 amino acids. General study points: Some patients who did not respond also had low normalized T-cell clonal expansion.

This chain joins TRBV18 and TRBJ2-3; D is perhaps TRBD1 (6 bases). The sequence was obtained from an adult with an advanced solid tumor such as melanoma, head and neck, liver or kidney cancer. This specimen consisted of CD4+ or CD8+ T cells sorted from blood, obtained in a trial of the OX40 agonist ivuxolimab. The CDR3 sequence: CASSKSGADTQYF. In nucleotides, the CDR3 is TGTGCCAGCTCAAAATCAGGGGCAGATACGCAGTATTTT.